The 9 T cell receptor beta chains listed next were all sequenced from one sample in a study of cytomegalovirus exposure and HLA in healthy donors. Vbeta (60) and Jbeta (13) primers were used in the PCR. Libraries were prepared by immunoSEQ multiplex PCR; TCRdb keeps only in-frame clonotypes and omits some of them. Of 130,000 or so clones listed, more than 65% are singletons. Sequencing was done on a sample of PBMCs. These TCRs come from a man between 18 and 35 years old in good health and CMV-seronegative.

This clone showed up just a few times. CDR3 sequence (DNA): TGTGCCAGCAGCCCGACAGACACCGGGGAGCTGTTTTTT. Translating it yields CASSPTDTGELFF. The genes are TRBV11-2 and TRBJ2-2; D might be TRBD1 (5 bases). V gave up 5 bases and J gave up 3 bases, with 7 bases separating them. Per the germline V gene, CDR1 is SGHAT and CDR2 is FQNNGV. The CDR3 length is 13 residues.

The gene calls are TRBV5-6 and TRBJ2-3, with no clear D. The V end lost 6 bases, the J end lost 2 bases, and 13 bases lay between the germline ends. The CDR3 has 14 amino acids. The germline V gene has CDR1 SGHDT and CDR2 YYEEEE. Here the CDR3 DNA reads TGTGCCAGCAATCTCTATACGAACACAGATACGCAGTATTTT. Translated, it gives CASNLYTNTDTQYF.

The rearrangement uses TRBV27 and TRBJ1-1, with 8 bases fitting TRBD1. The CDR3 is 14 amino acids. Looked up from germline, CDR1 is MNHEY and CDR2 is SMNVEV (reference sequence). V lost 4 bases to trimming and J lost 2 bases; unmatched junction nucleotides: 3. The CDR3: CASSWTGINTEAFF. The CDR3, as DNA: TGTGCCAGCAGTTGGACAGGGATTAACACTGAAGCTTTCTTT.

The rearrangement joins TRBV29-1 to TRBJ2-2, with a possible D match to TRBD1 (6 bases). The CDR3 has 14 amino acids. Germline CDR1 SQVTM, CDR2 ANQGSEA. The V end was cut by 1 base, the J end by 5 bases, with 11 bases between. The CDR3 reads CSVEGGDITGELFF. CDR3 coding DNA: TGCAGCGTTGAAGGAGGGGACATAACCGGGGAGCTGTTTTTT.

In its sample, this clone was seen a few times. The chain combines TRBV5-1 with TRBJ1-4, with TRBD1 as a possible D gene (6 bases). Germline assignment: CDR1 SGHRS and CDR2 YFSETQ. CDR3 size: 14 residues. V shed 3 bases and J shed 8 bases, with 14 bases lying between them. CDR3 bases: TGCGCCAGCAGCTCCCGGGGGGCGGACGAAAAACTGTTTTTT. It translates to CASSSRGADEKLFF.

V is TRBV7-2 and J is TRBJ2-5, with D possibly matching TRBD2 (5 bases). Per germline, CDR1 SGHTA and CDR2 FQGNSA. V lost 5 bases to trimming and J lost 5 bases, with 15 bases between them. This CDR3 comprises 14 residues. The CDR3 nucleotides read TGTGCCAGCAGCCTGCGGGCCGCTGGGGAGACCCAGTACTTC. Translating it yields CASSLRAAGETQYF.

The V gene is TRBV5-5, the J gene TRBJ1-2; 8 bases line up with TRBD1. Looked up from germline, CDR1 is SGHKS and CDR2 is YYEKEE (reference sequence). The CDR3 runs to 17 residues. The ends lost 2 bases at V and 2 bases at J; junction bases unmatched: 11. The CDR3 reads CASSLLRGRLGNYGYTF. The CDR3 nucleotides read TGTGCCAGCAGCTTACTCAGGGGGCGCTTGGGAAACTATGGCTACACCTTC.

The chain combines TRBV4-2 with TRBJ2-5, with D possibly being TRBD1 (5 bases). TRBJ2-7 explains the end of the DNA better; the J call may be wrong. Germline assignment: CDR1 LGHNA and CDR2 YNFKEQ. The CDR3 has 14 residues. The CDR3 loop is CASSQDENRNEQYF. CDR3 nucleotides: TGTGCCAGCAGCCAAGATGAGAACAGGAACGAGCAGTACTTC.

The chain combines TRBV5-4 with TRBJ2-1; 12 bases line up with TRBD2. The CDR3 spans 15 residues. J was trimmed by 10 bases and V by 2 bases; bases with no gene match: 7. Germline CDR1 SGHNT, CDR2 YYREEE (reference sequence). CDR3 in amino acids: CASSLASGGGWEQFF. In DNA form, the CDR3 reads TGTGCCAGCAGCTTAGCTAGCGGGGGGGGATGGGAGCAGTTCTTC. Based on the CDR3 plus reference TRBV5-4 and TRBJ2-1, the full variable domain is ETGVTQSPTHLIKTRGQQVTLRCSSQSGHNTVSWYQQALGQGPQFIFQYYREEENGRGNFPPRFSGLQFPNYSSELNVNALELDDSALYLCASSLASGGGWEQFFGPGTRLTVL.